This entry is about one TCR beta chain. It has no known antigen specificity. No base qualities exist here, and no much larger clone lies one base off it. Each collaborating institution followed its own protocols to collect whole blood in K2EDTA tubes. For TCRbeta analysis, collaborators shipped samples as frozen whole blood, isolated PBMCs, or DNA extracted from either of those sample types. The sample is drawn from a study of blood T cell repertoires in COVID-19 (dated by TCRdb to the early 2020s). Broadly, across the study: Samples covering the acute and convalescent phases of COVID-19 were provided by collaborators in the United States, Italy and Spain. The material from the prospective study consisted of cDNA or gDNA derived from T cells, B-cell-depleted T cells, or PBMCs. Subjects who had been exposed to COVID-19, were actively infected with it, or had recovered from it provided the deeply sampled blood TCRbeta repertoires that made up the dataset. The repertoires were made available in a free public database intended to serve as a resource for research on the immune response to SARS-CoV-2. Samples were obtained from the ongoing ImmuneRACE study (first 160 participants) and from some 1,200 subjects provided by 6 global collaborators. Sample metadata almost always included a de-identified subject ID, COVID-19 status, age in years and sex. Where available, HLA class I and class II types were obtained from metadata supplied by the sample provider rather than from assay-based typing. Overall study results and their limits: The amount of clinical and demographic metadata varied by source and participant and was provided uncurated.

TCRbeta CDR3 regions were amplified from genomic DNA by means of the immunoSEQ Assay, a bias-controlled multiplex PCR. As for the original processing: Nucleated cell counts per sample were estimated from amplification of reference gene primers within the assay. To quantify the absolute abundance of each unique TCRbeta CDR3 rearrangement, sequence reads were collapsed and filtered. For each sample, productive Simpson clonality was calculated as the square root of Simpson's diversity index across productive rearrangements. The clones in this table, taken by TCRdb from immuneACCESS, are in-frame only. Not every clone is retained; where verified, under half of the shortfall comes from an unresolved V gene, and the cause of the rest is unknown. V and J calls and clone size are those listed in that table; D and trimming were worked out from the DNA. Recorded for this sample are 150,000 to 200,000 clones; 75% to 80% of them occurred a single time. The leading ten clones occupy 26% of the sample.

The specimen sequenced was peripheral blood. This TCR derives from a woman in her 70s with acute or convalescent COVID-19.

CDR3 protein: CASSFGGNYGYTF. In nucleotides, the sequence is TGTGCCAGCAGCTTCGGGGGTAACTATGGCTACACCTTC. Here the chain combines TRBV5-8 and TRBJ1-2; TRBD1 is a weak D gene call, 5 bases matching. V is pared back by 2 bases and J by 1 base, with 6 bases lying between the germline termini. CDR1 and CDR2 (SGHTS, YDEGEE) derive from the germline V gene. The CDR3 spans 13 residues, from the cysteine through the phenylalanine. The only DNA kept is the CDR3, 39 bases in frame from the first base.